This T cell receptor beta chain was found in a study of CXCR3-negative and CXCR3-positive naive CD8 T cells. Study observations and caveats: Much lower diversity was found in memory CD8+ cells, while both naive subsets had comparably high diversity. Researchers report that CXCR3-positive naive cells carry more hydrophobic TRB CDR3s than CXCR3-negative naive cells. Memory, not naive, CXCR3-negative and CXCR3-positive cells differed in TRBV-TRBJ usage.

Libraries were UMI-labeled 5' RACE TRB cDNA. TCRdb re-called the 5' RACE reads; every CDR3 protein appears as one record, without DNA. The sample totals 130,000 to 150,000 distinct CDR3 sequences. Comment on this clonotype: Its antigen remains unknown.

Germline lookup yields CDR1 LGHNA and CDR2 YNFKEQ. CDR3 size: 15 residues. The TCR comes from a human donor in good health. Some clones in this sample may be carry-over from other donors' samples. V gene TRBV4-2 combines with J gene TRBJ1-1; TCRdb indicates TRBD1, and absent DNA this call remains unverified. The material sequenced was naive CXCR3+ CD8+ T cells from blood. Subset meaning: CD45RO-CCR7+CD27+CD95- naive CD8+ T cells expressing CXCR3 (TNR3+). The CDR3 here is CASSQDWQGYTEAFF.